Listed below are T cell receptor beta chains from one sample, sequenced in a study of blood T cell repertoires in COVID-19. The repertoire was sequenced with immunoSEQ multiplex PCR; TCRdb's copy has only in-frame clones and lacks some. Of some 140,000 clones listed, roughly 80% are singletons. Sequenced input: PBMCs or T cells enriched from blood (not recorded which). The receptor source for this set is a man in his forties with acute COVID-19. The CDR3 runs from the conserved cysteine through the conserved F or W. D genes are given only for firm matches.

v_gene: TRBV30
d_gene: TRBD1
j_gene: TRBJ2-7
CDR3aa: CAWSTTGTGDEQYF

v_gene: TRBV27
d_gene: TRBD1
j_gene: TRBJ2-1
CDR3aa: CASSRGTGSYNEQFF

v_gene: TRBV24-1
d_gene: .
j_gene: TRBJ2-2
CDR3aa: CATSDYRNTGELFF

v_gene: TRBV6-6
d_gene: TRBD1
j_gene: TRBJ1-1
CDR3aa: CASAPQGDTEAFF

v_gene: TRBV30
d_gene: .
j_gene: TRBJ1-5
CDR3aa: CAWSQGLNQPQHF

v_gene: TRBV6-2/TRBV6-3
d_gene: TRBD1
j_gene: TRBJ2-3
CDR3aa: CASSHTGTDLRALPSTDTQYF

v_gene: TRBV27
d_gene: TRBD1
j_gene: TRBJ1-5
CDR3aa: CASGKTGVRQPQHF

v_gene: TRBV12-3/TRBV12-4
d_gene: .
j_gene: TRBJ2-1
CDR3aa: CAAGSSYNEQFF

v_gene: TRBV2
d_gene: .
j_gene: TRBJ2-7
CDR3aa: CASRLRGASYEQYF

v_gene: TRBV4-2
d_gene: TRBD1
j_gene: TRBJ2-5
CDR3aa: CASSLHRAPGQGRETQYF

v_gene: TRBV19
d_gene: .
j_gene: TRBJ1-4
CDR3aa: CASSTYTVGPNEKLFF

v_gene: TRBV11-2
d_gene: TRBD2
j_gene: TRBJ2-1
CDR3aa: CASSLESGGNNEQFF

v_gene: TRBV11-2
d_gene: TRBD1
j_gene: TRBJ1-1
CDR3aa: CASSSSRQGIPGNTEAFF

v_gene: TRBV7-2
d_gene: TRBD1
j_gene: TRBJ2-7
CDR3aa: CASSPGGTGYEQYF

v_gene: TRBV28
d_gene: .
j_gene: TRBJ1-5
CDR3aa: CASSLQRGNQPQHF

v_gene: TRBV19
d_gene: TRBD1
j_gene: TRBJ1-5
CDR3aa: CASSLGDRVRLQPQHF

v_gene: TRBV4-3
d_gene: .
j_gene: TRBJ2-5
CDR3aa: CASSQILGAYQETQYF

v_gene: TRBV4-1
d_gene: .
j_gene: TRBJ1-1
CDR3aa: CASSQEASLNTEAFF

v_gene: TRBV28
d_gene: TRBD2
j_gene: TRBJ2-5
CDR3aa: CASSLRLAGGQETQYF

v_gene: TRBV30
d_gene: .
j_gene: TRBJ2-1
CDR3aa: CACSESSYNEQFF

v_gene: TRBV6-5
d_gene: TRBD2
j_gene: TRBJ2-7
CDR3aa: CASSRTSGSDYEQYF

v_gene: TRBV6-2/TRBV6-3
d_gene: .
j_gene: TRBJ2-7
CDR3aa: CASSYLSGNEQYF

v_gene: TRBV4-3
d_gene: TRBD1
j_gene: TRBJ1-2
CDR3aa: CASSQLTGSTFYGYTF

v_gene: TRBV3-1/TRBV3-2
d_gene: TRBD1
j_gene: TRBJ1-1
CDR3aa: CASSQVTGGGGTEAFF